This T cell receptor (beta chain) was obtained from a study of early T cells in non-severe SARS-CoV-2 infection. Across the whole study: Sequencing used unsorted whole-blood bulk RNA, so chains lack pairing.

The table lists this clonotype with many counts. The antigen remains unidentified. Separate cDNA molecules each had unique molecular identifiers attached to them. TCRdb redid the calling of the 5' RACE reads with MiXCR, one entry per CDR3 protein. The table shows about 26,000 distinct CDR3 sequences, with about 5.1% occurring only once. Study-wide results and limits: Sequences matched to VDJdb favored anti-spike CD8 responses, while private and CD4 specificities were missed.

Germline values: CDR1 SNHLY, CDR2 FYNNEI. The CDR3 covers 17 residues. J was trimmed by 2 bases and V by 4 bases; bases with no gene match: 10. The sequence was obtained from an adult who was a healthcare worker with PCR-confirmed SARS-CoV-2 infection or an uninfected control (not recorded which). The genes are TRBV2 and TRBJ2-2; 7 bases fit TRBD1. The sample consisted of whole blood. CDR3 residues: CASSGPTGDPNTGELFF. DNA for the CDR3: TGTGCCAGCAGTGGCCCCACAGGGGATCCTAACACCGGGGAGCTGTTTTTT.